These T cell receptor beta chains were read from a single sample in a study of blood T cell repertoires in COVID-19. Sequenced by immunoSEQ multiplex PCR; TCRdb stores in-frame clones only, minus some. The repertoire holds 110,000 or so clones, with about 85% as singletons. The sample comprised peripheral blood. These receptor sequences come from an older woman with COVID-19, enrolled during active disease. Each CDR3 is given with its conserved first and last residue. The D gene is left open where the match is weak. Rows give clone size only sometimes, using once, few, many, or a class for an expanded clone.

d_call | clone_size | j_call | v_call | cdr3_nt | cdr3_aa
- | - | TRBJ2-1 | TRBV9 | TGTGCCAGCAGCGTGACCGGGACTTCCAACAATGAGCAGTTCTTC | CASSVTGTSNNEQFF
TRBD1 | - | TRBJ1-2 | TRBV18 | TGTGCCAGCTCACCCCCAGGGGGCGAGTATGGCTACACCTTC | CASSPPGGEYGYTF
- | - | TRBJ1-1 | TRBV7-9 | TGTGCCAGCAGCTCCCGGACAGTTGAAGCTTTCTTT | CASSSRTVEAFF
TRBD2 | - | TRBJ2-1 | TRBV5-1 | TGCGCCAGCAGATTCAGCGGGGGAACCTACAATGAGCAGTTCTTC | CASRFSGGTYNEQFF
- | - | TRBJ1-1 | TRBV6-5 | TGTGCCAGCAGTTACTCAGGGGGAGCTTTCTTT | CASSYSGGAFF
- | many | TRBJ1-6 | TRBV6-6 | TGTGCCAGCAGTCCGGACTCCAACCCCCTTACATTT | CASSPDSNPLTF
- | - | TRBJ1-5 | TRBV27 | TGTGCCAGCAGTCTTCAGGGGATTCAGCCCCAGCATTTT | CASSLQGIQPQHF
- | - | TRBJ1-1 | TRBV29-1 | TGCAGCGTTGATTTGAGTAGATCTATAAACACTGAAGCTTTCTTT | CSVDLSRSINTEAFF
TRBD1 | - | TRBJ2-4 | TRBV4-1 | TGCGCCAGCAGCCAAGTAGGACAGGGGTTAAACATTCAGTACTTC | CASSQVGQGLNIQYF
- | - | TRBJ1-1 | TRBV11-3 | TGTGCCAGCAGCTTAGGGGGCTCTAGGGGGAACACTGAAGCTTTCTTT | CASSLGGSRGNTEAFF
TRBD2 | - | TRBJ2-3 | TRBV15 | TGTGCCACCAGCAGAGACCGAGGACTAGCCTATGAGTATTTT | CATSRDRGLAYEYF
- | - | TRBJ1-1 | TRBV29-1 | TGCAGCGTTGTACCGGGGGGCACTGAAGCTTTCTTT | CSVVPGGTEAFF
- | - | TRBJ1-4 | TRBV4-3 | TGCGCCAGCAGCCAGCCTGCCGGGGGACCAACTAATGAAAAACTGTTTTTT | CASSQPAGGPTNEKLFF
- | - | TRBJ2-1 | TRBV13 | TGTGCCAGCAGCACATTTGCCCCAGGGGCTTACAATGAGCAGTTCTTC | CASSTFAPGAYNEQFF
- | - | TRBJ1-5 | TRBV24-1 | TGTGCCACCAGTGATTTAAATTCACAGTATGGCAATCAGCCCCAGCATTTT | CATSDLNSQYGNQPQHF
- | - | TRBJ1-6 | TRBV12-5 | TGTGCTAGTGGTTTGGTAGCGGGAAGCTCCTATAATTCACCCCTCCACTTT | CASGLVAGSSYNSPLHF
TRBD2 | - | TRBJ2-1 | TRBV7-3 | TGTGCCAGCAGCCCACGGACTAGCGGGGGCAATGAGCAGTTCTTC | CASSPRTSGGNEQFF
- | - | TRBJ2-3 | TRBV5-1 | TGCGCCAGCAGCTCCTCCGGGTCCGGAGGGTATACGCAGTATTTT | CASSSSGSGGYTQYF
TRBD1 | few | TRBJ1-2 | TRBV6-5 | TGTGCCAGCAGTACACAGGGGAAGTTGGATGGCTACACCTTC | CASSTQGKLDGYTF
TRBD1 | once | TRBJ1-5 | TRBV2 | TGTGCCAGCAGTATCGGACAGGGTTTAAGTCAGCCCCAGCATTTT | CASSIGQGLSQPQHF
TRBD1 | - | TRBJ1-6 | TRBV2 | TGTGCCAGCAGCGCTAACAGGGGAGGCAATTCACCCCTCCACTTT | CASSANRGGNSPLHF
TRBD1 | - | TRBJ1-5 | TRBV16 | TGTGCCAGCAGCAGTTGGGTAGGGGGCATAAATCAGCCCCAGCATTTT | CASSSWVGGINQPQHF
TRBD1 | once | TRBJ1-6 | TRBV7-2 | TGTGCCAGCAGCTTAGTACCAGGGGGAGGTTCACCCCTCCACTTT | CASSLVPGGGSPLHF
TRBD1 | few | TRBJ1-1 | TRBV5-4 | TGTGCCAGCAGCTTGGATCAGGGGGTGACTGAAGCTTTCTTT | CASSLDQGVTEAFF
TRBD2 | once | TRBJ2-7 | TRBV6-5 | TGTGCCAGCCGGGATTTAGCGGGGGGGCCGAACGAGCAGTACTTC | CASRDLAGGPNEQYF
TRBD1 | few | TRBJ1-4 | TRBV4-1 | TGCGCCAGCAGCCAAGCTGGGACAGGTGTTAGTGAAAAACTGTTTTTT | CASSQAGTGVSEKLFF
TRBD2 | - | TRBJ2-1 | TRBV24-1 | TGTGCCACCAGTGATTTAGGTAGCGGGGGGGCCTATGAGCAGTTCTTC | CATSDLGSGGAYEQFF
TRBD1 | - | TRBJ2-5 | TRBV5-1 | TGCGCCAGCAGCTTGGCCGGGACAGGGGAGGGTGAGACCCAGTACTTC | CASSLAGTGEGETQYF
- | - | TRBJ1-2 | TRBV5-6 | TGTGCCAGCAGCTCGACAACTAACTATGGCTACACCTTC | CASSSTTNYGYTF
- | - | TRBJ1-2 | TRBV21-1 | TGTGCCAGCAGCACCCGGGACACCCGGGCAGCTAACTATGGCTACACCTTC | CASSTRDTRAANYGYTF
- | - | TRBJ2-7 | TRBV2 | TGTGCCAGCAGTGACCAAGGGGGGGCTCCGACCCCCTACGAGCAGTACTTC | CASSDQGGAPTPYEQYF
- | - | TRBJ1-3 | TRBV23-1 | TGCGCCAGCCGCCGCAGGACTGGAAACACCATATATTTT | CASRRRTGNTIYF
- | - | TRBJ2-2 | TRBV7-6 | TGTGCCAGCAGCGGCGTCGGGGGGCTGAACACCGGGGAGCTGTTTTTT | CASSGVGGLNTGELFF
- | - | TRBJ2-1 | TRBV28 | TGTGCCAGCAGTTCCGGGACCGCCATAGGGGGTGAGCAGTTCTTC | CASSSGTAIGGEQFF
- | - | TRBJ1-1 | TRBV7-3 | TGTGCCAGCAGCTTAGGGGGACTCGTCATGAACACTGAAGCTTTCTTT | CASSLGGLVMNTEAFF
TRBD1 | - | TRBJ1-2 | TRBV30 | TGTGCCTGGAGATGGACAGGGCATGGCTACACCTTC | CAWRWTGHGYTF
- | - | TRBJ2-5 | TRBV15 | TGTGCCACCAGCAGAGAGGCCTCAGGTTCGACCCAGTACTTC | CATSREASGSTQYF
TRBD1 | - | TRBJ1-2 | TRBV3-1/TRBV3-2 | TGTGCCAGCAGCCAAGGGCAGGGGGCATGGGGCTACACCTTC | CASSQGQGAWGYTF